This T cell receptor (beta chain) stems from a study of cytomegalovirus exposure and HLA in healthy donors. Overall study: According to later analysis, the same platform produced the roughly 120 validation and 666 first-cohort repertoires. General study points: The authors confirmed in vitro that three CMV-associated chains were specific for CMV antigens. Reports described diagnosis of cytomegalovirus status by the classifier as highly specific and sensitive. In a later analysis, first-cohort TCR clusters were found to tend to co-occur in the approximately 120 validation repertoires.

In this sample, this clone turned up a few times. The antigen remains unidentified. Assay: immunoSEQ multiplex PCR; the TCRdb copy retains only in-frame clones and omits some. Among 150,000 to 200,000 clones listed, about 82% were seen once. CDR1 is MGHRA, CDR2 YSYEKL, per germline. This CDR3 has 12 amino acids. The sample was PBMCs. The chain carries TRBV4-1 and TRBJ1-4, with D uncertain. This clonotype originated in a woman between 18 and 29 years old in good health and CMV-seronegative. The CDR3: CAEPTGDEKLFF. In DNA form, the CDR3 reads TGCGCAGAGCCGACCGGGGATGAAAAACTGTTTTTT.